The sequence of this T cell receptor beta chain was determined in a study of radiotherapy plus CTLA-4 blockade in lung cancer. The study, taken as a whole, reports: Subsequent to radiotherapy plus ipilimumab, tumor-derived TCR clones underwent expansion in blood.

Clones were read by immunoSEQ multiplex PCR, and TCRdb kept only the in-frame ones, dropping some. The sample shows 50,000 or so clones, 70% to 90% of them seen only once. On this clone: Its matching antigen is unknown.

V was trimmed by 0 bases and J by 8 bases, leaving 13 bases between them. From germline, CDR1 is SNHLY and CDR2 FYNNEI. The CDR3 is 14 amino acids. The clonotype originates from a human donor with non-small cell lung cancer whose response to radiotherapy plus ipilimumab could not be evaluated. The sequencing here drew on peripheral blood, taken from a patient treated with radiotherapy plus ipilimumab. V usage is TRBV2 and J usage is TRBJ1-2; tentative D call: TRBD1 (5 bases). The CDR3 loop is CASSEAQGMDGYTF. In DNA form, the CDR3 reads TGTGCCAGCAGTGAAGCGCAGGGAATGGACGGCTACACCTTC. Looking up the rest from reference TRBV2 and TRBJ1-2 gives the full variable domain: EPEVTQTPSHQVTQMGQEVILRCVPISNHLYFYWYRQILGQKVEFLVSFYNNEISEKSEIFDDQFSVERPDGSNFTLKIRSTKLEDSAMYFCASSEAQGMDGYTFGSGTRLTVV.